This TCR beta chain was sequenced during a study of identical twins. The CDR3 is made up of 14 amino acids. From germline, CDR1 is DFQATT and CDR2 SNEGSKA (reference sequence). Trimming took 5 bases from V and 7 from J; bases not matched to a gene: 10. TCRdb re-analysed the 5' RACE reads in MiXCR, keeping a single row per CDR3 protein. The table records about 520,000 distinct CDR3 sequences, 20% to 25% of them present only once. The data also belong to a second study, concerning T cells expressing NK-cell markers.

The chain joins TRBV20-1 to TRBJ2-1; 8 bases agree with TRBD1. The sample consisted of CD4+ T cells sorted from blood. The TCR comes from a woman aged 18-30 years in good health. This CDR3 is CSAGSRDRSNEQFF. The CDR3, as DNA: TGCAGTGCTGGGTCCCGGGACAGGTCAAATGAGCAGTTCTTC.